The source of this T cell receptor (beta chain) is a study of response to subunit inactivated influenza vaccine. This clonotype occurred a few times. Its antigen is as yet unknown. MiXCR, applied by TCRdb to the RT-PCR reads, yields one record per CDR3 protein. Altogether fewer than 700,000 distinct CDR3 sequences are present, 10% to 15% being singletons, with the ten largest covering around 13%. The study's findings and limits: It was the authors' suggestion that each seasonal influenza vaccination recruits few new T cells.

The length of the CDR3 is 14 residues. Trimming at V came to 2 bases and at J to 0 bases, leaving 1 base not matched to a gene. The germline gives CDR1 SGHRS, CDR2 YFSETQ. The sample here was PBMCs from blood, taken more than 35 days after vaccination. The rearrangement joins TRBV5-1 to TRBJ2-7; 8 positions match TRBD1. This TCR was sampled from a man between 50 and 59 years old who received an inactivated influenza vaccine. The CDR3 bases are TGCGCCAGCAGCTTACAGGGGGTCTCCTACGAGCAGTACTTC. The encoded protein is CASSLQGVSYEQYF.